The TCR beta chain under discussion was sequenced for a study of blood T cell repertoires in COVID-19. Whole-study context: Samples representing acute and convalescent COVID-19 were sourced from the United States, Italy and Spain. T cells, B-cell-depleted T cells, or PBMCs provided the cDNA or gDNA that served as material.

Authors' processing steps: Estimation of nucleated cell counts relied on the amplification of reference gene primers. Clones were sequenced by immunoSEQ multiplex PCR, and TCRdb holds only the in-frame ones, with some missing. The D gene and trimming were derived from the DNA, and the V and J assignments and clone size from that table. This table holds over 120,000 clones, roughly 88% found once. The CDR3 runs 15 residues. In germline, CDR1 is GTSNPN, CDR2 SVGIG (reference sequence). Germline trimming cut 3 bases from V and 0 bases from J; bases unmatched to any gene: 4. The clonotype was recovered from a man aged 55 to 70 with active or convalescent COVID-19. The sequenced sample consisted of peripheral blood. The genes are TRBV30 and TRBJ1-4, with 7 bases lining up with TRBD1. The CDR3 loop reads CAWSPGQSTNEKLFF. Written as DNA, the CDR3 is TGTGCCTGGAGCCCGGGACAGTCAACTAATGAAAAACTGTTTTTT.